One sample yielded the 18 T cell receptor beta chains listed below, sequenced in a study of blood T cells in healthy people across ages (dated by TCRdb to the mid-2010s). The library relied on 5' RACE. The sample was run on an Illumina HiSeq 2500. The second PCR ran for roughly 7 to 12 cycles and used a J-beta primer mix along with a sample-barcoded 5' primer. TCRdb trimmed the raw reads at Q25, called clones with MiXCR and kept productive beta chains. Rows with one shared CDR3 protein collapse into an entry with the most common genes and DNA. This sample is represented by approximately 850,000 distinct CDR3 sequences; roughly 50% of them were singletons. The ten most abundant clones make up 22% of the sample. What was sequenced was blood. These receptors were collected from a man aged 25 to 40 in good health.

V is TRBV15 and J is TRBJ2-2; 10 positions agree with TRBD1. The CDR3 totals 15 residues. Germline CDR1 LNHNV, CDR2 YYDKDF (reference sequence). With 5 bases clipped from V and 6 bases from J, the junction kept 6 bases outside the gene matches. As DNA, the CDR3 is TGTGCCACCAGCCTCGAGGACAGGGGGGCCGGGGAGCTGTTTTTT. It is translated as CATSLEDRGAGELFF.

CDR3 coding DNA: TGCAGTGCTAGAGGAGAACAGGGGACCTACGAGCAGTACTTC. It translates to CSARGEQGTYEQYF. The chain couples TRBV20-1 to TRBJ2-7; 7 positions agree with TRBD1. CDR3 length: 14 amino acids. CDR1 is DFQATT, CDR2 SNEGSKA, per germline (reference sequence). The V gene end was trimmed by 1 base and the J gene end by 2 bases; junction bases not matched to a gene: 5.

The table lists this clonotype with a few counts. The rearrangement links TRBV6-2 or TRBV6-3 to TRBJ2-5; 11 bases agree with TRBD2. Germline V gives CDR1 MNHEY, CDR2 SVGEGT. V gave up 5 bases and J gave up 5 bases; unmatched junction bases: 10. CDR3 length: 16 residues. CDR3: CASSQGLAARWETQYF. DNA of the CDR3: TGTGCCAGCAGTCAGGGACTAGCGGCGAGGTGGGAGACCCAGTACTTC.

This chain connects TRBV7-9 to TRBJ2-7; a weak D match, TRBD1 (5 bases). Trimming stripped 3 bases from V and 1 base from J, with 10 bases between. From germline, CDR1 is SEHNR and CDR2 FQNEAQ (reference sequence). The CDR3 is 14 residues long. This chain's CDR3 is CASSFSTESYEQYF. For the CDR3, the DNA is TGTGCCAGCAGCTTTTCGACAGAATCCTACGAGCAGTACTTC. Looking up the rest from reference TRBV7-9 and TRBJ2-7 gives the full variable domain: DTGVSQNPRHKITKRGQNVTFRCDPISEHNRLYWYRQTLGQGPEFLTYFQNEAQLEKSRLLSDRFSAERPKGSFSTLEIQRTEQGDSAMYLCASSFSTESYEQYFGPGTRLTVT.

This CDR3 reads CASTGQGSQPQHF. The CDR3 DNA sequence: TGTGCCAGCACAGGACAGGGAAGTCAGCCCCAGCATTTT. The genes are TRBV2 and TRBJ1-5; TRBD1 matches at 8 bases. CDR3 length: 13 residues. After removal of 7 bases from V and 6 bases from J, the junction contained 5 bases not matched to a gene. CDR1 and CDR2 from the germline V gene are SNHLY and FYNNEI.

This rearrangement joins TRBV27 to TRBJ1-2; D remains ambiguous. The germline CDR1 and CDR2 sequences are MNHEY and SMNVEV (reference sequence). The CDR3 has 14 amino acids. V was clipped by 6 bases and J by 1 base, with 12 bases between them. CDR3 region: CASSKVGLNYGYTF. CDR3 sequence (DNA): TGTGCCAGCAGCAAGGTCGGACTTAACTATGGCTACACCTTC.

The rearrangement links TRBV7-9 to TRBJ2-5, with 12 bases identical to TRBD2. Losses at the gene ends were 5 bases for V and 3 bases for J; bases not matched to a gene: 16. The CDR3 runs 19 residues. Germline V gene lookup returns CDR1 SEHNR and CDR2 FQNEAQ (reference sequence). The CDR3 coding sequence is TGTGCCAGCAGCAACCTAGCGGGAGGGCCTAGTTTCAGTGAAGAGACCCAGTACTTC. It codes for CASSNLAGGPSFSEETQYF.

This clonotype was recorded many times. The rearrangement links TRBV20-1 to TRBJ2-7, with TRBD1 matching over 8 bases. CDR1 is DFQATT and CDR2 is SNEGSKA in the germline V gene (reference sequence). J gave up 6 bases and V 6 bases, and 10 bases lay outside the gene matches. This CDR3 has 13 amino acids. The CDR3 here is CSALRDRMSEQYF. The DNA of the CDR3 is TGCAGTGCCCTCCGGGACAGGATGAGCGAGCAGTACTTC.

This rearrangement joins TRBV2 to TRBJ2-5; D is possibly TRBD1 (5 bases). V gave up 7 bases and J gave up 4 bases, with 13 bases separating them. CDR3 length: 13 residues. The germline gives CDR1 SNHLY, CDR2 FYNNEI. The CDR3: CASNRSGRETQYF. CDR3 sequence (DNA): TGTGCCAGCAACAGGTCAGGGCGAGAGACCCAGTACTTC.

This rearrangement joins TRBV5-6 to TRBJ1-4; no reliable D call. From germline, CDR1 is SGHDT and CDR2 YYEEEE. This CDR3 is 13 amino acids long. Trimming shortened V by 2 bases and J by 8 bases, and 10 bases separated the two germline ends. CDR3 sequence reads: CASSFNDREKLFF. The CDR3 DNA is TGTGCCAGCAGCTTCAACGATCGGGAAAAACTGTTTTTT.

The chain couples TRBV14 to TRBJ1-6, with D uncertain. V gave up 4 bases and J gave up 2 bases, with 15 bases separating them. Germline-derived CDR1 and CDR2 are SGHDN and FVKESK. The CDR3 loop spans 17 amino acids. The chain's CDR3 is CASSRNRNSAYNSPLHF. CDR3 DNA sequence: TGTGCCAGCAGCCGCAACAGAAACTCCGCCTATAATTCACCCCTCCACTTT.

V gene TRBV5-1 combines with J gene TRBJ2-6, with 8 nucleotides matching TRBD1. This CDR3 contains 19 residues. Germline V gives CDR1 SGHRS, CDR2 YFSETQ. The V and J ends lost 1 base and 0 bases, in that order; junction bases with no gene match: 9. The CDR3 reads CASSLIPGQASSGANVLTF. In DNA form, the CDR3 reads TGCGCCAGCAGCTTGATTCCGGGACAGGCAAGCTCTGGGGCCAACGTCCTGACTTTC.

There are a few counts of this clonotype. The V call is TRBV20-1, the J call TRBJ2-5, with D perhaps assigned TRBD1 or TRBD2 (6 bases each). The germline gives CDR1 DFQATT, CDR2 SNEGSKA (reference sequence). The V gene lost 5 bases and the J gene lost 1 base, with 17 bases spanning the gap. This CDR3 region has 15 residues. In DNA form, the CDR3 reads TGCAGTGCTTTGGATGGGGGCGGGATCCAAGAGACCCAGTACTTC. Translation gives CSALDGGGIQETQYF.

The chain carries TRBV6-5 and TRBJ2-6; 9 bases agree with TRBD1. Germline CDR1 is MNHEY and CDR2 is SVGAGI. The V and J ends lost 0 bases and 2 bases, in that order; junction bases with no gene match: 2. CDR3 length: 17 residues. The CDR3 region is CASSYSWTGAGANVLTF. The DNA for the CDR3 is TGTGCCAGCAGTTACTCGTGGACAGGGGCTGGGGCCAACGTCCTGACTTTC.

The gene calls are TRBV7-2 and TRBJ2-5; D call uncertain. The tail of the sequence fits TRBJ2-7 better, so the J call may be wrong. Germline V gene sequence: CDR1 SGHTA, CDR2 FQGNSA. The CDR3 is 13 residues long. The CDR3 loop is CASSRARIYEQYF. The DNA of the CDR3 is TGTGCCAGCAGCCGGGCTAGGATATACGAGCAGTACTTC.

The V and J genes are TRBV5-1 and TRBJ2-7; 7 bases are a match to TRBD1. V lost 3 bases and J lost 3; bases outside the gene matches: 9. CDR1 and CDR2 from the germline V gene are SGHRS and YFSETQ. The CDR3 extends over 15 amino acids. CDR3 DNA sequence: TGCGCCAGCAGCTCAAGACAGGGACCACACTACGAGCAGTACTTC. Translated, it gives CASSSRQGPHYEQYF.

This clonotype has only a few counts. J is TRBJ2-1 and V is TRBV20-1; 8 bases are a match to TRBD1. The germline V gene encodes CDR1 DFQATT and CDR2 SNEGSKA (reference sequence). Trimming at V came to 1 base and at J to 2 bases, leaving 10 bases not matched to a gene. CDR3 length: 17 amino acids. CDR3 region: CSARAIPGQAAYNEQFF. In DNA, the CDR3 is TGCAGTGCTAGAGCGATTCCGGGACAGGCAGCCTACAATGAGCAGTTCTTC.

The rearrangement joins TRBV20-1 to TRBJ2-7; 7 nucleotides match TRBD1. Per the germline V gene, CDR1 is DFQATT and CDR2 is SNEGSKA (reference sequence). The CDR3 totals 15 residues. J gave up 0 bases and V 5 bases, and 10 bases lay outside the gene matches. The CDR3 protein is CSALSGTEHSYEQYF. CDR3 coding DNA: TGCAGTGCTTTATCCGGGACAGAGCACTCCTACGAGCAGTACTTC.